The rows below give T cell receptor beta chains drawn from one sample of a study of blood T cell repertoires in COVID-19. Sequencing was performed with immunoSEQ multiplex PCR; in TCRdb, only in-frame clones are kept and a portion is missing. The sample consists of around 37,000 clones, 84% of them appearing once. Sequences were obtained from peripheral blood. Every receptor here comes from a man aged 55-75 years with COVID-19, enrolled during active disease. Both conserved end residues are part of each CDR3. Each record gives: CDR3 protein, CDR3 DNA, V gene, clone size, D gene, J gene. D genes are given only for firm matches. A row's size may be missing; if present it is once, few, many or a size class.

CAWTVGEGKLFF | TGTGCCTGGACCGTTGGGGAGGGGAAACTGTTTTTT | TRBV30 | once | - | TRBJ1-4
CASSPSGRGRAMNTEAFF | TGTGCCAGCAGTCCCTCAGGGAGGGGCAGGGCAATGAACACTGAAGCTTTCTTT | TRBV28 | few | - | TRBJ1-1
CASSYPGQGRSPLHF | TGTGCCAGCAGTTACCCAGGACAGGGCCGGTCACCCCTCCACTTT | TRBV6-6 | - | TRBD1 | TRBJ1-6
CASSQGSGALDGYTF | TGTGCCAGCAGCCAAGGATCAGGGGCTCTTGATGGCTACACCTTC | TRBV3-1/TRBV3-2 | - | - | TRBJ1-2
CASSFATDSVGSYTF | TGTGCCAGCAGCTTCGCTACCGACAGTGTGGGGAGCTACACCTTC | TRBV7-2 | - | - | TRBJ1-2
CATRESRGTEAFF | TGTGCCACAAGGGAGTCACGAGGGACTGAAGCTTTCTTT | TRBV27 | - | - | TRBJ1-1
CASSPGGNEPFF | TGTGCCAGCAGCCCGGGAGGGAATGAGCCTTTCTTT | TRBV9 | - | - | TRBJ1-1
CASSLLGTHEAFF | TGTGCCAGCAGCTTATTAGGGACACATGAAGCTTTCTTT | TRBV7-9 | - | - | TRBJ1-1
CASRPVRDRDYGYTF | TGTGCCAGCAGACCGGTTCGGGACAGGGACTATGGCTACACCTTC | TRBV28 | - | TRBD1 | TRBJ1-2
CASSLSGGRRGTEAFF | TGTGCCAGCAGCTTGTCGGGGGGCAGGAGGGGGACTGAAGCTTTCTTT | TRBV5-4 | - | - | TRBJ1-1
CASSLSGPSSPLHF | TGTGCCAGCAGCCTCAGCGGGCCCAGTTCACCCCTCCACTTT | TRBV9 | - | - | TRBJ1-6
CASSPLWGGSNDIKKLFF | TGTGCCAGCAGCCCCTTGTGGGGCGGGAGTAATGATATAAAAAAACTGTTTTTT | TRBV7-8 | - | - | TRBJ1-4
CASSPPPRGLGVKTQYF | TGTGCCAGCAGCCCGCCCCCCAGGGGATTGGGTGTGAAGACCCAGTACTTC | TRBV13 | - | - | TRBJ2-5
CASSLAPPGTNEKLFF | TGCGCCAGCAGCTTGGCCCCGCCGGGAACTAATGAAAAACTGTTTTTT | TRBV5-1 | - | - | TRBJ1-4
CAWRGEGQQYF | TGTGCCTGGAGGGGGGAGGGGCAGCAGTACTTC | TRBV30 | - | TRBD2 | TRBJ2-7
CASRHGQGHTEAFF | TGTGCCAGCAGGCACGGACAGGGCCACACTGAAGCTTTCTTT | TRBV6-5 | - | TRBD1 | TRBJ1-1
CASSYGQGGQPQHF | TGTGCCAGCAGCTACGGACAGGGGGGACAGCCCCAGCATTTT | TRBV7-2 | - | TRBD1 | TRBJ1-5
CASSLSTGGSYEQYF | TGTGCCAGCAGTTTATCTACAGGGGGTTCCTACGAGCAGTACTTC | TRBV27 | - | TRBD1 | TRBJ2-7
CASGRQGGNTGELFF | TGTGCCAGTGGCCGACAGGGAGGGAACACCGGGGAGCTGTTTTTT | TRBV19 | few | - | TRBJ2-2
CASSPRTVNTEAFF | TGTGCCAGCTCACCAAGGACAGTGAACACTGAAGCTTTCTTT | TRBV18 | - | - | TRBJ1-1
CASTLTGGYGYTF | TGTGCCAGCACCCTGACAGGGGGCTATGGCTACACCTTC | TRBV28 | - | TRBD1 | TRBJ1-2
CASSSSLFSGATEAFF | TGTGCCAGCAGCTCAAGCTTGTTTTCAGGGGCCACTGAAGCTTTCTTT | TRBV5-6 | - | - | TRBJ1-1
CASSRAASRLRGGYTF | TGTGCCAGCAGTCGAGCAGCCTCACGCCTAAGGGGTGGCTACACCTTC | TRBV6-6 | - | - | TRBJ1-2
CATSRVEDIQYF | TGTGCCACCAGCAGAGTGGAGGACATTCAGTACTTC | TRBV15 | - | - | TRBJ2-4
CASSSHTSGSMDEQFF | TGTGCCAGCAGTTCCCACACTAGCGGGAGCATGGATGAGCAGTTCTTC | TRBV27 | few | TRBD2 | TRBJ2-1
CASSPTSGRMLGTSTQYF | TGTGCCAGCTCACCAACTAGCGGGAGGATGTTGGGGACCTCGACCCAGTACTTC | TRBV18 | once | TRBD2 | TRBJ2-5
CAISQALNYGYTF | TGTGCCATCAGCCAGGCCCTTAACTATGGCTACACCTTC | TRBV10-3 | - | - | TRBJ1-2
CASSKTGAGWNEKLFF | TGCGCCAGCAGCAAAACAGGGGCCGGGTGGAATGAAAAACTGTTTTTT | TRBV5-1 | - | TRBD1 | TRBJ1-4
CASSFSLGLAGAPSSYEQYF | TGTGCCAGCAGTTTCTCCCTAGGACTAGCGGGAGCCCCCAGCTCCTACGAGCAGTACTTC | TRBV28 | - | TRBD2 | TRBJ2-7
CASSSGIYQPQHF | TGTGCCAGCAGTTCAGGGATCTATCAGCCCCAGCATTTT | TRBV28 | once | - | TRBJ1-5
CASQTGTGGTEAFF | TGCGCCAGTCAGACCGGGACAGGGGGCACTGAAGCTTTCTTT | TRBV5-1 | - | TRBD1 | TRBJ1-1
CASSESGQANSPLHF | TGTGCCAGCAGCGAGTCGGGACAAGCCAATTCACCCCTCCACTTT | TRBV11-3 | - | - | TRBJ1-6
CASSPGPEDSYEQYF | TGTGCCAGCAGCCCTGGTCCCGAGGATTCCTACGAGCAGTACTTC | TRBV4-2 | - | - | TRBJ2-7
CASSPVGTQGTEAFF | TGTGCCAGCAGCCCCGTGGGGACTCAGGGCACTGAAGCTTTCTTT | TRBV7-2 | - | - | TRBJ1-1
CASSQTASGSNEQFF | TGCGCCAGCAGCCAGACGGCTAGCGGGAGTAATGAGCAGTTCTTC | TRBV4-1 | - | TRBD2 | TRBJ2-1
CASSSGLYGYTF | TGTGCCAGCAGTTCGGGATTGTATGGCTACACCTTC | TRBV28 | - | - | TRBJ1-2
CASRTPGHGPWPQHF | TGTGCCAGTAGGACCCCGGGACATGGGCCATGGCCCCAGCATTTT | TRBV19 | - | - | TRBJ1-5
CASSAGENTGELFF | TGCGCCAGCAGCGCCGGAGAGAACACCGGGGAGCTGTTTTTT | TRBV5-1 | - | - | TRBJ2-2
CASSRQGGYTF | TGTGCCAGCAGCCGCCAGGGAGGCTACACCTTC | TRBV7-9 | - | - | TRBJ1-2
CASLQALNSPLHF | TGTGCCAGCCTTCAGGCCTTAAATTCACCCCTCCACTTT | TRBV12-3/TRBV12-4 | - | - | TRBJ1-6
CASSTRDRVYQPQHF | TGTGCCAGCAGTACCCGGGACAGGGTTTATCAGCCCCAGCATTTT | TRBV28 | - | TRBD1 | TRBJ1-5
CASSSPGLPQYF | TGCGCCAGCAGCTCCCCGGGACTACCGCAGTATTTT | TRBV5-1 | - | TRBD2 | TRBJ2-3
CASSFGAPRSEQYF | TGTGCCAGCAGTTTTGGGGCCCCCCGGAGCGAGCAGTACTTC | TRBV27 | - | - | TRBJ2-7
CASRRDTSYEQYF | TGTGCCAGCAGGAGGGACACCTCCTACGAGCAGTACTTC | TRBV7-9 | - | - | TRBJ2-7
CATSNRDSSYEQYF | TGTGCCACCTCTAACAGGGATAGCTCCTACGAGCAGTACTTC | TRBV30 | - | - | TRBJ2-7
CASRRQGENTEAFF | TGTGCCAGCAGGCGACAGGGGGAGAACACTGAAGCTTTCTTT | TRBV27 | - | TRBD1 | TRBJ1-1
CASSWDNYEQYF | TGTGCCAGCAGCTGGGACAACTACGAGCAGTACTTC | TRBV7-8 | few | - | TRBJ2-7
CASSSTRTGLSPLHF | TGTGCCAGCAGTTCCACCCGGACAGGGCTTTCACCCCTCCACTTT | TRBV7-9 | - | TRBD1 | TRBJ1-6
CASSEVRGGGYTF | TGTGCCAGCAGTGAAGTCAGGGGCGGTGGCTACACCTTC | TRBV6-1 | - | - | TRBJ1-2
CASSQGAGGDYGYTF | TGCGCCAGCAGCCAAGGGGCGGGGGGAGACTATGGCTACACCTTC | TRBV4-3 | - | - | TRBJ1-2